This T cell receptor (beta chain) was sequenced for a study of blood T cells in healthy people across ages. Notes on the study in general: Both higher diversity and more naive CD4+ cells marked long-lived donors when set against aged donors.

This clonotype was seen only a few times. No antigen is known for it. For the second PCR, which ran for about 7 to 11 cycles, a sample-barcoded 5' primer and a J-beta primer mix were used. TCRdb reprocessed the 5' RACE reads with MiXCR, giving one entry per CDR3 protein. Here the sample spans about 830,000 distinct CDR3 sequences, about 62% being singletons. The V gene's germline CDR1 is MNHEY and CDR2 SVGEGT. V lost 0 bases, J lost 0 bases, and 6 bases lay in between. This CDR3 contains 15 residues. The source is a man aged 30 to 45 in good health. The sample taken for sequencing was blood. The chain is built from TRBV6-2 or TRBV6-3 and TRBJ2-1; D call uncertain. CDR3 in DNA: TGTGCCAGCAGTTACTCACCAAACTCCTACAATGAGCAGTTCTTC. Its translation: CASSYSPNSYNEQFF.